These 4 T cell receptor beta chains share one sample of origin, sequenced in a study of CD8+CD57+ T cells in acquired aplastic anemia. The authors sequenced patients whose flow cytometry had shown CD8+CD57+ cell expansion. The template for TCR beta VDJ and CDR3 sequence profiling was genomic DNA. TCRdb used MiXCR to reprocess the reads, holding one entry per CDR3 protein. This table has 50,000 to 65,000 distinct CDR3 sequences, approximately 50% appearing once. Sequencing was performed on sorted CD4+, CD8+, or CD8+CD57+ T cells (not recorded which) from PBMCs. The receptor set was obtained from a human donor with aplastic anemia.

Details on this clonotype: One junction end disagrees with the germline gene, perhaps due to a read error. V gene TRBV5-1 combines with J gene TRBJ1-6; D perhaps matches TRBD1 (5 bases). Germline assignment: CDR1 SGHRS and CDR2 YFSETQ. CDR3 length: 14 amino acids. The CDR3 protein is CASSLAGRDSPLHF. The CDR3 nucleotides are TGTGCCAGCAGCTTGGCCGGGAGGGACTCACCCCTCCACTTT.

The CDR3 sequence: CASSPGRDEQYF. CDR3 bases: TGTGCCAGCAGCCCCGGGCGAGACGAGCAGTACTTC. The chain joins TRBV7-6 to TRBJ2-7, with D uncertain. Trimming removed 5 bases at V and 5 bases at J, with 10 bases between. CDR1 is SGHVS and CDR2 is FNYEAQ in the germline V gene. This CDR3 is 12 amino acids long.

CDR3 in amino acids: CASSVMGGEDTQYF. In nucleotides, the CDR3 is TGTGCCAGCAGCGTGATGGGGGGCGAGGATACGCAGTATTTT. This chain connects TRBV5-4 to TRBJ2-3; D is possibly TRBD1 or TRBD2 (6 bases each). V lost 4 bases, J lost 6 bases, and 15 bases lay in between. Germline V CDR1 and CDR2: SGHNT, YYREEE (reference sequence). CDR3 length equals 14 residues. The whole variable domain, remainder taken from reference TRBV5-4 and TRBJ2-3, is ETGVTQSPTHLIKTRGQQVTLRCSSQSGHNTVSWYQQALGQGPQFIFQYYREEENGRGNFPPRFSGLQFPNYSSELNVNALELDDSALYLCASSVMGGEDTQYFGPGTRLTVL.

This clonotype was observed at least ten times. V is TRBV11-2 and J is TRBJ1-1, with 7 bases lining up with TRBD1. V was clipped by 2 bases and J by 5 bases; unmatched bases: 8. Germline CDR1 and CDR2: SGHAT and FQNNGV. This CDR3 is built from 15 residues. The CDR3 nucleotides are TGTGCCAGCAGCTTAATTTACAGGGGTCGGACTGAAGCTTTCTTT. Protein sequence: CASSLIYRGRTEAFF.